This TCR beta chain emerged from a study of blood T cells in healthy people across ages. Germline values: CDR1 MNHEY, CDR2 SVGAGI. The CDR3 has 11 residues. Deletions cut 7 bases from V and 8 bases from J, with 9 bases between. A single count supports this clonotype. Antigen: not known. Caucasian individuals from Russia who were healthy and aged 6 to 90 acted as donors. Study-wide points: For the donors, CMV status was unknown and possibly confounded expanded clonotype changes.

PCR was performed a second time for 7 to 11 cycles using a sample-barcoded 5' primer and a J-beta primer mix. TCRdb reprocessed the 5' RACE reads with MiXCR, giving one entry per CDR3 protein. The sample holds about 1.8 million distinct CDR3 sequences; around half are singletons and the top ten take less than 2.5%. The sample consisted of blood. The sequence was collected from a woman aged 40 to 55 in good health. V usage is TRBV6-5 and J usage is TRBJ2-1; D remains unclear. The CDR3: CASTLLHEQFF. The CDR3, as DNA: TGTGCCAGCACCCTACTCCATGAGCAGTTCTTC.